One sample yielded the 31 T cell receptor beta chains listed below, sequenced in a study of PD-L1 blockade in urothelial cancer. Sequencing was performed with immunoSEQ multiplex PCR; in TCRdb, only in-frame clones are kept and a portion is missing. The profile covers some 35,000 clones, with 82% appearing a single time and less than 20% taken by the ten largest. The sample in question was PBMCs, obtained around atezolizumab (anti-PD-L1) treatment. All receptors derive from a man in his sixties with urothelial cancer.

The chain carries TRBV28 and TRBJ2-7; no firm D call. CDR1 MDHEN and CDR2 SYDVKM come from the germline V gene. The germline V and J ends were trimmed by 6 bases and 3 bases, with 9 bases remaining between them. This CDR3 has 12 amino acids. The CDR3 nucleotides are TGTGCCAGCAGCCGTCCCAGCTACGAGCAGTACTTC. This gives the protein CASSRPSYEQYF.

This clone was seen more than once but under ten times. This chain connects TRBV30 to TRBJ1-4, with 7 bases identical to TRBD1. Germline V gene data show CDR1 as GTSNPN and CDR2 as SVGIG (reference sequence). This CDR3 has 14 residues. Trimming removed 5 bases from V and 6 bases from J; junction bases left unmatched: 9. CDR3 coding DNA: TGTGCCTGGGGAAGGGGGCAGGGGGATGAAAAACTGTTTTTT. Amino acids: CAWGRGQGDEKLFF.

This clone was recorded once. The CDR3 DNA is TGTGCCAGCAGCGAAGGGACAGACTATGGCTACACCTTC. Translating gives CASSEGTDYGYTF. This sequence joins TRBV9 and TRBJ1-2; 7 bases match TRBD1. Germline V gene sequence: CDR1 SGDLS, CDR2 YYNGEE. The CDR3 has 13 amino acids. V dropped 3 bases and J dropped 3; count of bases not matched to a gene: 2.

The V and J genes are TRBV2 and TRBJ2-7, with 8 bases that match TRBD1. Trimming removed 7 bases from V and 6 bases from J; junction bases left unmatched: 14. This CDR3 comprises 15 residues. Germline assignment: CDR1 SNHLY and CDR2 FYNNEI. CDR3 protein: CASTREGQGLFEQYF. The CDR3 nucleotides read TGTGCCAGCACCCGAGAAGGACAGGGCCTTTTCGAGCAGTACTTC.

This sequence joins TRBV29-1 and TRBJ2-7; D may be TRBD2 (5 bases). Germline-derived CDR1 and CDR2 are SQVTM and ANQGSEA. V was cut by 0 bases and J by 6 bases, with 12 bases left in between. The CDR3 extends over 13 amino acids. This CDR3 reads CSVEDRGAFEQYF. The CDR3 DNA follows: TGCAGCGTTGAAGATCGGGGAGCTTTCGAGCAGTACTTC.

The chain uses TRBV27 and TRBJ1-1; D may be TRBD1 (5 bases). CDR3 size: 16 residues. CDR1 and CDR2 (germline): MNHEY, SMNVEV (reference sequence). V gave up 0 bases and J gave up 5 bases, with 16 bases separating them. The CDR3 loop is CASSLSYRYRDTEAFF. The DNA for the CDR3 is TGTGCCAGCAGTTTATCGTACAGGTATCGAGATACTGAAGCTTTCTTT.

The rearrangement links TRBV28 to TRBJ2-7, with a possible D match to TRBD2 (6 bases). This CDR3 is 11 amino acids long. Trimming left V 2 bases short and J 7 bases short, with 6 bases between. The V gene's germline CDR1 is MDHEN and CDR2 SYDVKM. CDR3 in DNA: TGTGCCAGCAGTTTACGGGGGGAGCAGTACTTC. This encodes CASSLRGEQYF.

This clone was seen a few times. The J gene is TRBJ1-6, the V gene TRBV2; TRBD1 is a possible D gene (6 bases). CDR1 is SNHLY, CDR2 FYNNEI, per germline. V lost 7 bases and J 10 bases, leaving 14 bases between the germline ends. The CDR3 is made up of 13 amino acids. This chain's CDR3 is CASNPTQGSPLHF. CDR3 bases: TGTGCCAGCAACCCTACACAGGGCTCACCCCTCCACTTT. Filled out from reference TRBV2 and TRBJ1-6, the complete variable domain reads EPEVTQTPSHQVTQMGQEVILRCVPISNHLYFYWYRQILGQKVEFLVSFYNNEISEKSEIFDDQFSVERPDGSNFTLKIRSTKLEDSAMYFCASNPTQGSPLHFGNGTRLTVT.

V usage is TRBV28 and J usage is TRBJ1-2; 8 bases are shared with TRBD1. The CDR3 sequence is 14 residues long. The germline gives CDR1 MDHEN, CDR2 SYDVKM. The junction had 6 bases not matched to a gene; V was cut back by 5 bases and J by 4 bases. The CDR3 protein is CASSPWTGSYGYTF. CDR3 DNA sequence: TGTGCCAGCAGTCCGTGGACAGGGTCCTATGGCTACACCTTC.

The chain couples TRBV7-9 to TRBJ1-4; 9 bases match TRBD1. Per germline, CDR1 SEHNR and CDR2 FQNEAQ (reference sequence). The ends lost 5 bases at V and 2 bases at J; junction bases unmatched: 3. The CDR3 runs 15 residues. CDR3 in DNA: TGTGCCAGCAGCAAGACAGGGGGGACTAATGAAAAACTGTTTTTT. Translation gives CASSKTGGTNEKLFF. Looking up the rest from reference TRBV7-9 and TRBJ1-4 gives the full variable domain: DTGVSQNPRHKITKRGQNVTFRCDPISEHNRLYWYRQTLGQGPEFLTYFQNEAQLEKSRLLSDRFSAERPKGSFSTLEIQRTEQGDSAMYLCASSKTGGTNEKLFFGSGTQLSVL.

The chain has TRBV28 and TRBJ2-7, with TRBD1 identical over 11 bases. After removal of 4 bases from V and 5 bases from J, the junction contained 13 bases not matched to a gene. The CDR3 loop spans 17 amino acids. CDR1 is MDHEN and CDR2 is SYDVKM in the germline V gene. Here the CDR3 reads CASSSTSPGQGVDEQYF. CDR3 bases: TGTGCCAGCAGTTCAACATCTCCGGGACAGGGGGTCGACGAGCAGTACTTC. Filled out from reference TRBV28 and TRBJ2-7, the complete variable domain reads DVKVTQSSRYLVKRTGEKVFLECVQDMDHENMFWYRQDPGLGLRLIYFSYDVKMKEKGDIPEGYSVSREKKERFSLILESASTNQTSMYLCASSSTSPGQGVDEQYFGPGTRLTVT.

This chain connects TRBV4-1 to TRBJ2-3, with TRBD1 matching over 7 bases. CDR3 size: 17 residues. The junction had 11 bases not matched to a gene; V was cut back by 0 bases and J by 5 bases. Germline V gene lookup returns CDR1 MGHRA and CDR2 YSYEKL. The CDR3 loop is CASSQDRSRQGQDTQYF. In DNA, the CDR3 is TGCGCCAGCAGCCAAGATCGGTCTCGACAGGGTCAAGATACGCAGTATTTT.

The rearrangement uses TRBV11-2 and TRBJ2-7; 7 positions agree with TRBD1. CDR3 length equals 15 residues. The germline V gene has CDR1 SGHAT and CDR2 FQNNGV. The junction had 8 bases not matched to a gene; V was cut back by 3 bases and J by 3 bases. The CDR3 protein is CASSFHRDSFYEQYF. In DNA, the CDR3 is TGTGCCAGCAGCTTCCACCGGGACAGCTTCTACGAGCAGTACTTC.

This clone was recorded once. V is TRBV5-1 and J is TRBJ1-2; D is unclear. CDR1 SGHRS and CDR2 YFSETQ come from the germline V gene. The germline V and J ends were trimmed by 4 bases and 4 bases, with 17 bases remaining between them. The CDR3 has 15 residues. The CDR3 sequence: CASSIAVTQSYGYTF. Here the CDR3 DNA reads TGCGCCAGCAGCATAGCGGTGACACAGAGCTATGGCTACACCTTC.

This clone was found once. The chain joins TRBV5-1 to TRBJ2-5; 7 bases are a match to TRBD2. Looked up from germline, CDR1 is SGHRS and CDR2 is YFSETQ. Trimming removed 7 bases from V and 5 bases from J; junction bases left unmatched: 20. The CDR3 is 17 residues long. The CDR3 nucleotides are TGCGCCAGCTCGGGAGGCGTCGGGGACCCGCGTTGGGAGACCCAGTACTTC. Amino acid sequence: CASSGGVGDPRWETQYF. Together with reference TRBV5-1 and TRBJ2-5, the CDR3 gives the full variable domain: KAGVTQTPRYLIKTRGQQVTLSCSPISGHRSVSWYQQTPGQGLQFLFEYFSETQRNKGNFPGRFSGRQFSNSRSEMNVSTLELGDSALYLCASSGGVGDPRWETQYFGPGTRLLVL.

This chain uses TRBV2 with TRBJ2-5; possible D gene TRBD2, 6 bases. Germline-derived CDR1 and CDR2 are SNHLY and FYNNEI. V lost 6 bases and J lost 2, with 10 bases in between. The CDR3 runs to 13 residues. The CDR3 DNA reads as TGTGCCAGCAGCCGGGAGCTACAAGAGACCCAGTACTTC. It yields the protein CASSRELQETQYF.

The chain has TRBV27 and TRBJ1-1; maybe TRBD1 (5 bases). Trimming shortened V by 5 bases and J by 12 bases, and 19 bases separated the two germline ends. From germline, CDR1 is MNHEY and CDR2 SMNVEV (reference sequence). The CDR3 loop spans 13 amino acids. The CDR3 is CASSPRDGGKTFF. The CDR3 DNA is TGTGCCAGCAGTCCTCGGGACGGAGGGAAAACTTTCTTT.

The chain employs TRBV11-2 and TRBJ2-1; TRBD2 agrees at 8 bases. CDR1 is SGHAT, CDR2 FQNNGV, per germline. This CDR3 has 15 amino acids. With 4 bases clipped from V and 3 bases from J, the junction kept 5 bases outside the gene matches. CDR3 loop: CASSWGLGIYNEQFF. DNA of the CDR3: TGTGCCAGCAGCTGGGGACTAGGGATCTACAATGAGCAGTTCTTC.

This rearrangement joins TRBV5-5 to TRBJ2-7; D remains ambiguous. Germline assignment: CDR1 SGHKS and CDR2 YYEKEE (reference sequence). V gave up 0 bases and J gave up 4 bases, with 5 bases separating them. This CDR3 is 12 amino acids long. CDR3 in DNA: TGTGCCAGCAGCTTGGCCTTTTACGAGCAGTACTTC. It encodes CASSLAFYEQYF.

This clone appeared a few times. This chain uses TRBV30 with TRBJ1-3; TRBD1 might be the D (6 bases). V lost 4 bases to trimming and J lost 1 base, with 11 bases between them. This CDR3 is 14 amino acids long. Germline V lookup: CDR1 GTSNPN, CDR2 SVGIG (reference sequence). This chain's CDR3 is CAWNPGTSGNTIYF. The CDR3 bases are TGTGCCTGGAACCCCGGGACATCTGGAAACACCATATATTTT.

The V call is TRBV5-1, the J call TRBJ2-5; the match to TRBD2 covers 13 bases. Germline-derived CDR1 and CDR2 are SGHRS and YFSETQ. The length of the CDR3 is 18 residues. Germline trimming cut 2 bases from V and 5 bases from J; bases unmatched to any gene: 12. The CDR3 coding sequence is TGCGCCAGCAGCTTTGGAGATACTAGCGGGGGGGCCTTTGAGACCCAGTACTTC. It encodes CASSFGDTSGGAFETQYF. The variable domain in full, with the rest retrieved from reference TRBV5-1 and TRBJ2-5, is KAGVTQTPRYLIKTRGQQVTLSCSPISGHRSVSWYQQTPGQGLQFLFEYFSETQRNKGNFPGRFSGRQFSNSRSEMNVSTLELGDSALYLCASSFGDTSGGAFETQYFGPGTRLLVL.

CDR3 amino acids: CASSLFGAQETQYF. In DNA, the CDR3 is TGTGCCAGCAGCTTATTTGGGGCACAAGAGACCCAGTACTTC. The rearrangement links TRBV7-6 to TRBJ2-5; the D gene is possibly TRBD1 (5 bases). V lost 2 bases to trimming and J lost 2 bases, with 9 bases between them. CDR3 size: 14 residues. The germline V gene has CDR1 SGHVS and CDR2 FNYEAQ.

The chain is built from TRBV7-9 and TRBJ1-1; no firm D call. CDR1 is SEHNR, CDR2 FQNEAQ, per germline (reference sequence). Trimming took 1 base from V and 1 from J, leaving 7 bases between them. This CDR3 has 14 residues. CDR3 loop: CASSLGEGNTEAFF. CDR3 coding DNA: TGTGCCAGCAGCTTAGGGGAGGGGAACACTGAAGCTTTCTTT.

This chain's CDR3 is CASSSRTGELFF. CDR3 DNA: TGTGCCAGCAGCTCCAGGACCGGGGAGCTGTTTTTT. This sequence joins TRBV7-9 and TRBJ2-2; the D is unclear. V lost 4 bases to trimming and J lost 5 bases, with 5 bases between them. This CDR3 contains 12 residues. Germline loops: CDR1 SEHNR, CDR2 FQNEAQ (reference sequence).

This CDR3 is CASSLERTQNISPLHF. CDR3 nucleotide sequence: TGTGCCAGCAGCTTAGAACGGACTCAGAACATCTCACCCCTCCACTTT. The J gene is TRBJ1-6, the V gene TRBV5-6, with D unresolved. Germline V gene sequence: CDR1 SGHDT, CDR2 YYEEEE. Trimming removed 2 bases from V and 10 bases from J, with 19 bases in between. There are 16 residues in the CDR3.

Judged by abundance, this clone is medium-sized (0.01 to 0.1%). The CDR3 sequence is CASSVQLQGNEQFF. The CDR3 nucleotides are TGCGCCAGCAGCGTCCAACTTCAGGGCAATGAGCAGTTCTTC. V usage is TRBV5-1 and J usage is TRBJ2-1; the D gene is possibly TRBD1 (5 bases). Germline V gene lookup returns CDR1 SGHRS and CDR2 YFSETQ. The CDR3 sequence is 14 residues long. Trimming stripped 4 bases from V and 6 bases from J, with 14 bases between.

The V call is TRBV19, the J call TRBJ2-6; possible D gene TRBD1, 5 bases. The germline V gene encodes CDR1 LNHDA and CDR2 SQIVND (reference sequence). V lost 6 bases, J lost 0 bases, and 6 bases lay in between. The CDR3 contains 14 residues. This CDR3 is CASRDISGANVLTF. The CDR3 nucleotides read TGTGCCAGTAGGGACATCTCTGGGGCCAACGTCCTGACTTTC.

V usage is TRBV7-9 and J usage is TRBJ1-2, with 9 bases fitting TRBD1. V was pared by 3 bases and J by 5 bases, with 4 bases of the junction left unmatched. CDR3 length equals 14 residues. Per the germline V gene, CDR1 is SEHNR and CDR2 is FQNEAQ (reference sequence). The CDR3 sequence is CASSLTGGGYGYTF. The CDR3 nucleotides are TGTGCCAGCAGCTTGACAGGGGGAGGATATGGCTACACCTTC.

The chain combines TRBV4-2 with TRBJ2-5; D is possibly TRBD2 (6 bases). Trimming removed 0 bases at V and 5 bases at J, with 13 bases between. The CDR3 spans 15 residues. Germline V gene sequence: CDR1 LGHNA, CDR2 YNFKEQ. The CDR3 spells CASSQEYAGRETQYF. The CDR3 bases are TGTGCCAGCAGCCAAGAGTATGCAGGGAGGGAGACCCAGTACTTC.

This chain uses TRBV6-6 with TRBJ2-4, with no clear D. The ends were cut back, 2 bases at V and 8 bases at J, with 10 bases in the middle. CDR1 is MNHNY, CDR2 SVGAGI, per germline (reference sequence). The CDR3 spans 13 residues. CDR3 DNA: TGTGCCAGCAGTTACGCAGAAGGAGACATTCAGTACTTC. It is translated as CASSYAEGDIQYF.

CDR3 region: CASRDRGPDYEQYF. The CDR3 DNA is TGTGCCAGTCGAGACAGGGGGCCAGACTACGAGCAGTACTTC. The chain combines TRBV6-5 with TRBJ2-7; 10 bases fit TRBD1. This CDR3 has 14 amino acids. The germline V gene has CDR1 MNHEY and CDR2 SVGAGI. V gave up 9 bases and J gave up 3 bases; unmatched junction bases: 8.